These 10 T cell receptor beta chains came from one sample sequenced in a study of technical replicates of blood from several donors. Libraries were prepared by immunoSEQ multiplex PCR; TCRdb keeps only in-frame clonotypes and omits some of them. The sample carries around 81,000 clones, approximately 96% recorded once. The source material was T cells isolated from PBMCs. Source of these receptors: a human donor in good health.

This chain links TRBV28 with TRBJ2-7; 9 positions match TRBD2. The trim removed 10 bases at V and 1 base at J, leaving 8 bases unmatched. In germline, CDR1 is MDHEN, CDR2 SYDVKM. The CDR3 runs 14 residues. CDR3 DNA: TGTGCCACCTACCTAGCGGGAAAGTCCTACGAGCAGTACTTC. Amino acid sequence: CATYLAGKSYEQYF.

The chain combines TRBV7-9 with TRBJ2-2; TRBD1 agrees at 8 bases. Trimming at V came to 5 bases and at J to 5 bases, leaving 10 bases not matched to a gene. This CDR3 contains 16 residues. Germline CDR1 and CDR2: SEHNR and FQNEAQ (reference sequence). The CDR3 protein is CASSPRGRLGTGELFF. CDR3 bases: TGTGCCAGCAGCCCCAGGGGGCGATTAGGGACCGGGGAGCTGTTTTTT.

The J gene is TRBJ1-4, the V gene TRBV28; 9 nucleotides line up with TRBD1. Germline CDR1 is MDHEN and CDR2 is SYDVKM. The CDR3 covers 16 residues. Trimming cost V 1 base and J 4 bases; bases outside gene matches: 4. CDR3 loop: CASSLSPGQGNEKLFF. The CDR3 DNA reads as TGTGCCAGCAGTTTATCCCCGGGACAGGGTAATGAAAAACTGTTTTTT. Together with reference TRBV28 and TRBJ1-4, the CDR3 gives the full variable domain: DVKVTQSSRYLVKRTGEKVFLECVQDMDHENMFWYRQDPGLGLRLIYFSYDVKMKEKGDIPEGYSVSREKKERFSLILESASTNQTSMYLCASSLSPGQGNEKLFFGSGTQLSVL.

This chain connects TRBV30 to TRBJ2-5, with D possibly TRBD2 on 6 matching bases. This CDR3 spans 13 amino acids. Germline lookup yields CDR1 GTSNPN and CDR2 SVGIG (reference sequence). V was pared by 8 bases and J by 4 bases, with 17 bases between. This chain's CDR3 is CASRTRGRETQYF. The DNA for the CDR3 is TGTGCCAGCCGCACACGGGGGAGAGAGACCCAGTACTTC.

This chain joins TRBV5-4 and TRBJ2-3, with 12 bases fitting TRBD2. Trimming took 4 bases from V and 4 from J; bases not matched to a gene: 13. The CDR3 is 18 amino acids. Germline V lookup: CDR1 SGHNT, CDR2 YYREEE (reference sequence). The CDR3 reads CASSPSWASGRAADTQYF. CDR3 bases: TGTGCCAGCAGCCCTAGCTGGGCTAGCGGGAGGGCCGCAGATACGCAGTATTTT.

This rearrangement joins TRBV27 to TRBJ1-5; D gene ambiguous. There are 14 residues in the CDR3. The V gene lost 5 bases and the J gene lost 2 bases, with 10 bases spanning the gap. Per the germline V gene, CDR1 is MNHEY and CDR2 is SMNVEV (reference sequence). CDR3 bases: TGTGCCAGCAGTACTACTGCGGGCAATCAGCCCCAGCATTTT. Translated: CASSTTAGNQPQHF.

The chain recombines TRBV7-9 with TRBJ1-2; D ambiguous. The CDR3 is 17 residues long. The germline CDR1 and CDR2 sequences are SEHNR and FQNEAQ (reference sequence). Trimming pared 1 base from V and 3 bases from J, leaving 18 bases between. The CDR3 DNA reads TGTGCCAGCAGCTTAGGCGGACTTTTGGAAGGGCACTATGGCTACACCTTC. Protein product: CASSLGGLLEGHYGYTF. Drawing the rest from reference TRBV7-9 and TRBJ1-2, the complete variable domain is DTGVSQNPRHKITKRGQNVTFRCDPISEHNRLYWYRQTLGQGPEFLTYFQNEAQLEKSRLLSDRFSAERPKGSFSTLEIQRTEQGDSAMYLCASSLGGLLEGHYGYTFGSGTRLTVV.

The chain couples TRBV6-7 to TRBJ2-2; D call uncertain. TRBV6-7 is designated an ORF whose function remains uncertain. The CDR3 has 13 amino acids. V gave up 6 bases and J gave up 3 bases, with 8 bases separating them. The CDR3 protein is CASSASDTGELFF. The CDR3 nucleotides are TGTGCCAGCAGCGCCTCGGACACCGGGGAGCTGTTTTTT.

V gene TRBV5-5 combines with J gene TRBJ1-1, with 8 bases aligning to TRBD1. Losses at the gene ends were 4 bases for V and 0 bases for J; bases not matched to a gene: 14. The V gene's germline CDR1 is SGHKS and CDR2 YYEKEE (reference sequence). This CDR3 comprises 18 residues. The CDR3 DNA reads TGTGCCAGCAGCACCTATCATGGACAGGGTCTCGTGAACACTGAAGCTTTCTTT. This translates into CASSTYHGQGLVNTEAFF.

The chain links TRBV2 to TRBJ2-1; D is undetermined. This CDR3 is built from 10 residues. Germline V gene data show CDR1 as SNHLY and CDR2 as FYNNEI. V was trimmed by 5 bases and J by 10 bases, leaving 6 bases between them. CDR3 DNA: TGTGCCAGCAGTAACAGAGAGCAGTTCTTC. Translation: CASSNREQFF.